The entry below gives a single T cell receptor (beta chain) sequence along with its context. This sample stems from a study of T-cell memory formation after mild COVID-19. MiXCR was run by TCRdb on the 5' RACE reads, yielding one entry per CDR3 protein. The sample records about 290,000 distinct CDR3 sequences, roughly 15% being singletons. Looked up from germline, CDR1 is SGDLS and CDR2 is YYNGEE. CDR3 size: 13 residues. V lost 3 bases, J lost 14 bases, and 20 bases lay in between. This chain connects TRBV9 to TRBJ1-2; D gene unclear. What was sequenced was PBMCs or a T cell subset sorted from them (not recorded which). The sequence was obtained from a man aged 18-30 years who had mild COVID-19 (a few samples of this study predate the infection). Cell type and time point are not known. The CDR3 bases are TGTGCCAGCAGCGACCCGGGGTTCGGGGTGTGGACCTTC. Translated, it gives CASSDPGFGVWTF.